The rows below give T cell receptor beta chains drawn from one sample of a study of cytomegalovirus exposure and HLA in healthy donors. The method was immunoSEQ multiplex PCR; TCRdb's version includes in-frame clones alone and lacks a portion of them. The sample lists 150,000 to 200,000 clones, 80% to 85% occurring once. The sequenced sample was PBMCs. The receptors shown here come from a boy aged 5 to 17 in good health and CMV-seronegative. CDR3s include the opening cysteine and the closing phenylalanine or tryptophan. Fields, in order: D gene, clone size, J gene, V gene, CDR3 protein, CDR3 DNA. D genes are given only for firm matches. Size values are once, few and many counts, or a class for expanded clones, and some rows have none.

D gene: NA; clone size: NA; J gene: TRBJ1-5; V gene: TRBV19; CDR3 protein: CASSIERRVDQPQHF; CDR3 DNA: TGTGCCAGTAGTATAGAACGCAGGGTCGATCAGCCCCAGCATTTT
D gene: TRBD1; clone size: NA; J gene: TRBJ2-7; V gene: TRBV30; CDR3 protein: CALHYRGRSSYEQYF; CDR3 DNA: TGTGCTTTACACTACAGGGGCCGAAGCTCCTACGAGCAGTACTTC
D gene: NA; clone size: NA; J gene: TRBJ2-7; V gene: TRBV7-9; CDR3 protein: CASSLTDRLSYEQYF; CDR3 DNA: TGTGCCAGCAGCCTCACCGACAGGCTCTCCTACGAGCAGTACTTC
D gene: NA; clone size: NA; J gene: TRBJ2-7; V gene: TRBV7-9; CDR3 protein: CASSLVSSRYEQYF; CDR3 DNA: TGTGCCAGCAGCTTAGTTTCTAGCAGGTACGAGCAGTACTTC
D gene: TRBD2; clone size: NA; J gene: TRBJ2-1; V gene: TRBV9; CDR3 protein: CASSVATKRGKVMNEQFF; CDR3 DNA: TGTGCCAGCAGCGTAGCTACGAAGCGGGGGAAAGTAATGAATGAGCAGTTCTTC
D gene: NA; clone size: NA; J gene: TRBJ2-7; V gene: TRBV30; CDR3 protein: CAWSRQDAGQYF; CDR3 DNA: TGTGCCTGGAGTCGGCAGGACGCGGGGCAGTACTTC
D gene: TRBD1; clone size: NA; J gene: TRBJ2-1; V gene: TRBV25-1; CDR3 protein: CASSGWDREYNEQFF; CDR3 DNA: TGTGCCAGCAGTGGGTGGGACAGGGAGTACAATGAGCAGTTCTTC
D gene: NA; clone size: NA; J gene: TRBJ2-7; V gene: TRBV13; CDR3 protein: CASSYSSYEQYF; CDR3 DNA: TGTGCCAGCAGCTACTCCTCCTACGAGCAGTACTTC
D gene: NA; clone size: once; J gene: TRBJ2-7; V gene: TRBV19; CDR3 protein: CASSLPGPSYEQYF; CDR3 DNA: TGTGCCAGTAGTCTTCCGGGTCCCTCCTACGAGCAGTACTTC
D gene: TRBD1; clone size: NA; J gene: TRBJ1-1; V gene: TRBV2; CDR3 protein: CASRTGSVNTEAFF; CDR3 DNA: TGTGCCAGTAGGACAGGAAGTGTGAACACTGAAGCTTTCTTT
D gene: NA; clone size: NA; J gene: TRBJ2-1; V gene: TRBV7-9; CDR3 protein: CASSGEQFF; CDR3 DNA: TGTGCCAGCTCGGGTGAGCAGTTCTTC
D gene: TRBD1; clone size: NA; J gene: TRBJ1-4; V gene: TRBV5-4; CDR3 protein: CASSLRTGGLEKLFF; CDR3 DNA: TGTGCCAGCAGCCTACGGACAGGGGGCTTAGAAAAACTGTTTTTT
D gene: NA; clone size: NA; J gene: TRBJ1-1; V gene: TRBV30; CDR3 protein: CALVQENTEAFF; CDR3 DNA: TGTGCCCTGGTCCAGGAGAACACTGAAGCTTTCTTT
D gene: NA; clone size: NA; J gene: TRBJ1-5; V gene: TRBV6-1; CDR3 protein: CASSSSQPQHF; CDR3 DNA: TGTGCCAGCAGTTCCAGTCAGCCCCAGCATTTT
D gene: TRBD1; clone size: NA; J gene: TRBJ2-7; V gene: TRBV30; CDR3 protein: CAWVQGAGSYEQYF; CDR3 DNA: TGTGCCTGGGTACAGGGGGCGGGCTCCTACGAGCAGTACTTC
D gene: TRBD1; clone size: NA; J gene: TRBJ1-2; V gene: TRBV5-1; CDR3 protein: CASSYGQGVTYGYTF; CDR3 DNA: TGCGCCAGCAGCTACGGACAGGGGGTGACCTATGGCTACACCTTC
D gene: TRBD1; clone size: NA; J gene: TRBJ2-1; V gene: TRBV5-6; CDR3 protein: CASSRPGTGLSNEQFF; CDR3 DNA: TGTGCCAGCAGCCGCCCCGGGACAGGGCTTTCCAATGAGCAGTTCTTC
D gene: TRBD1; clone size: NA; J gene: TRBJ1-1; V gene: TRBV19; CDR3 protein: CASSIWGRGLVPEAFF; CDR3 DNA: TGTGCCAGTAGTATATGGGGCAGGGGGCTGGTACCTGAAGCTTTCTTT
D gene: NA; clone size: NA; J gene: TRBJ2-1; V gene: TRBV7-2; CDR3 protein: CASSFPRRSNEQFF; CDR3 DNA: TGTGCCAGCAGCTTTCCCCGCCGGAGCAATGAGCAGTTCTTC
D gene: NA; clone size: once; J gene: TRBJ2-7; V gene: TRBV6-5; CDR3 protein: CASKNDHRAYEQYF; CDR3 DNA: TGTGCCAGCAAAAACGACCACAGGGCCTACGAGCAGTACTTC
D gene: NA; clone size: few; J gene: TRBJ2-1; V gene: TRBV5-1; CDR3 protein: CASSSGTAGHEQFF; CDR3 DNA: TGCGCCAGCAGCTCCGGGACTGCGGGACATGAGCAGTTCTTC
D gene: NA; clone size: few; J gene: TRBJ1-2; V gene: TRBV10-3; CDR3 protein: CAISVAGDGYTF; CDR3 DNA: TGTGCCATCAGTGTGGCGGGAGATGGCTACACCTTC
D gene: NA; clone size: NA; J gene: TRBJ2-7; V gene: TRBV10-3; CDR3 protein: CAISVDVSYEQYF; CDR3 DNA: TGTGCCATCAGTGTAGATGTCTCCTACGAGCAGTACTTC
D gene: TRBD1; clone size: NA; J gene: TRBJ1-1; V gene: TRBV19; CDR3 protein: CASSRGQGARTEAFF; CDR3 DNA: TGTGCCAGTAGTAGAGGACAGGGGGCTAGAACTGAAGCTTTCTTT
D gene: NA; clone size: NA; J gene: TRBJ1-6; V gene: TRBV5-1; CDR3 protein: CASSFGGRSYNSPLHF; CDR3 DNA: TGCGCCAGCAGCTTCGGAGGGAGGTCCTATAATTCACCCCTCCACTTT
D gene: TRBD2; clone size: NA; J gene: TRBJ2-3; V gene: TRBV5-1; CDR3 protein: CASSLLGLAGGHGTDTQYF; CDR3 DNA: TGCGCCAGCAGCTTGCTCGGACTAGCGGGGGGGCACGGCACAGATACGCAGTATTTT
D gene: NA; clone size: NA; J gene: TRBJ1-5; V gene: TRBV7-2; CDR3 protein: CASTRTGTGNQPQHF; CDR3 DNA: TGTGCCAGCACCCGGACGGGGACTGGCAATCAGCCCCAGCATTTT
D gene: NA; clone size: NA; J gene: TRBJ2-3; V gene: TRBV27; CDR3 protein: CASSLSTGMPTPLPDTQYF; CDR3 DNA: TGTGCCAGCAGTTTATCCACCGGTATGCCGACTCCCCTCCCAGATACGCAGTATTTT
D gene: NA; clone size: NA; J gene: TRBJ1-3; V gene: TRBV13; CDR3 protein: CASSFSSAGPTLSGNTIYF; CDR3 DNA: TGTGCCAGCAGCTTTTCATCGGCAGGGCCGACTCTCTCTGGAAACACCATATATTTT
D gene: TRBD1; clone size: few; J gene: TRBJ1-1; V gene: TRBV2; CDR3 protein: CASSGTGGTEAFF; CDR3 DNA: TGTGCCAGTTCCGGGACAGGGGGCACTGAAGCTTTCTTT
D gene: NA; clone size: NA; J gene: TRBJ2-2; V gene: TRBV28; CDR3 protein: CASSFEPTGELFF; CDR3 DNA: TGTGCCAGCAGTTTCGAGCCCACCGGGGAGCTGTTTTTT
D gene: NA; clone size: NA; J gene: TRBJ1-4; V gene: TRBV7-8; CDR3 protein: CASSLGSQGWGEKLFF; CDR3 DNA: TGTGCCAGCAGCTTAGGGTCCCAGGGGTGGGGAGAAAAACTGTTTTTT
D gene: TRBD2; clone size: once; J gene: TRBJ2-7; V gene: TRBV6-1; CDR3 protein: CASSDAGLAGGYEQYF; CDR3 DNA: TGTGCCAGCAGTGACGCGGGACTAGCGGGGGGCTACGAGCAGTACTTC
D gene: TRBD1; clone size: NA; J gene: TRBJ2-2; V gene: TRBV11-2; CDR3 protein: CASTDRDRRAGELFF; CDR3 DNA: TGTGCCAGCACCGACCGGGACAGACGTGCCGGGGAGCTGTTTTTT
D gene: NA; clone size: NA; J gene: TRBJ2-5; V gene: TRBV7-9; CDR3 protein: CASMLQVKETQYF; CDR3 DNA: TGTGCCAGCATGTTACAAGTGAAAGAGACCCAGTACTTC
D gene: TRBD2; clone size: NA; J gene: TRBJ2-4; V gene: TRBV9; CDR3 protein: CASSVDPRGAGGKNIQYF; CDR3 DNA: TGTGCCAGCAGCGTAGATCCCCGAGGGGCGGGAGGCAAAAACATTCAGTACTTC
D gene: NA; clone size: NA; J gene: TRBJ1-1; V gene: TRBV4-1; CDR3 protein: CASSSGWHNTEAFF; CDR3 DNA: TGCGCCAGCAGCTCGGGTTGGCATAACACTGAAGCTTTCTTT
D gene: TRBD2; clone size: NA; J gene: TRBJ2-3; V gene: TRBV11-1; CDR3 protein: CASSQTSGSADTQYF; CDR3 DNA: TGTGCCAGCAGCCAGACTAGCGGGTCTGCAGATACGCAGTATTTT
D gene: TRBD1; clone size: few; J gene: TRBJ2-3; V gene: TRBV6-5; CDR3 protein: CASSEGQGPDTQYF; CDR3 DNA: TGTGCCAGCAGTGAAGGACAGGGGCCAGATACGCAGTATTTT
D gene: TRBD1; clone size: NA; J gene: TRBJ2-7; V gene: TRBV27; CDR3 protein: CASSIRDREQQYF; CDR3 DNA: TGTGCCAGCAGCATCCGGGACAGGGAACAGCAGTACTTC
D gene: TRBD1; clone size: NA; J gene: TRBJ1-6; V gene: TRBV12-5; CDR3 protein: CASDGRQGGDSPLHF; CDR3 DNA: TGTGCTAGTGATGGACGACAGGGCGGCGATTCACCCCTCCACTTT
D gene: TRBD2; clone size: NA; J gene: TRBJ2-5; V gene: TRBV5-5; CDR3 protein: CASSLTWAGEQYF; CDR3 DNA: TGTGCCAGCAGCTTGACGTGGGCGGGGGAGCAGTACTTC
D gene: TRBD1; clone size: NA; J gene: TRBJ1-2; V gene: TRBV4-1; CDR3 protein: CASSHVPGQGGYGYTF; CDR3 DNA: TGCGCCAGCAGCCACGTCCCGGGACAGGGCGGGTATGGCTACACCTTC
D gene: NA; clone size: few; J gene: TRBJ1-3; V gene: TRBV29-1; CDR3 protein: CSVQGYSGNTIYF; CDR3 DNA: TGCAGCGTACAGGGCTACTCTGGAAACACCATATATTTT
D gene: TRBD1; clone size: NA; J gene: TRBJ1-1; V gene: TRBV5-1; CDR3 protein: CASSPGTGGRRLMNTEAFF; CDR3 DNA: TGCGCCAGCAGCCCAGGGACAGGGGGTCGGAGGCTCATGAACACTGAAGCTTTCTTT
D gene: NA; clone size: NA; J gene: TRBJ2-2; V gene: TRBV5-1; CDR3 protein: CASSLVGPGELFF; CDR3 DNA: TGCGCCAGCAGCTTGGTTGGGCCCGGGGAGCTGTTTTTT
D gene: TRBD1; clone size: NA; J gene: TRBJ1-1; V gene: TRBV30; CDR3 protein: CAFGQGVLNTEAFF; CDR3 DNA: TGTGCCTTCGGACAGGGAGTACTCAACACTGAAGCTTTCTTT
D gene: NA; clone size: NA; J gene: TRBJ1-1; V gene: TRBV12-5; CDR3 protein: CASGLVVGPSGVKTEAFF; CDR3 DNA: TGTGCTAGTGGTTTGGTAGTCGGTCCTTCGGGGGTCAAGACTGAAGCTTTCTTT
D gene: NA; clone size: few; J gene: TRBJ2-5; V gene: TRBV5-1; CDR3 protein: CASSMPVLRWEETQYF; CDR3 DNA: TGCGCCAGCAGCATGCCCGTGCTGAGGTGGGAAGAGACCCAGTACTTC
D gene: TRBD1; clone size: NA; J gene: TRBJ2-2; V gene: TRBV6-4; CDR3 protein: CASSDQLTGEPGELFF; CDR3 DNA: TGTGCCAGCAGCGACCAGCTGACAGGGGAACCCGGGGAGCTGTTTTTT